This record looks at one TCR beta chain sequence and its context. No cognate antigen has been identified for it. No much larger clonotype is one base removed from it; base qualities were not supplied. CDR1 and CDR2 were assigned from the germline V gene as SNHLY and FYNNEI. V drops 3 bases and J drops 3 bases, leaving 12 bases in between. The CDR3 runs 14 residues from the cysteine to the phenylalanine. Left in the record is the CDR3 DNA by itself, 42 bases read in frame from the first base. These data come from a study of OX40 agonist ivuxolimab in advanced cancers. Turning to the overall study: Ivuxolimab was an agonistic, fully human IgG2 monoclonal antibody directed against OX40 (CD134), a costimulatory receptor. Intravenous ivuxolimab was administered to patients every 2 weeks at six dose levels: 0.01, 0.1, 0.3, 1.5, 3 and 10 mg/kg. Of the roughly 54 dose-escalation patients, hepatocellular carcinoma was present in some 19, melanoma in around 15, renal cell carcinoma in 9 and head and neck cancer in 9. In the dose-escalation cohort, around four fifths of patients were male, and the mean age was approximately 55 years, with a range of 23 to 79. Prior anti-PD-1, anti-PD-L1 or anti-CTLA-4 therapy was permitted, and checkpoint inhibitors had been received by roughly 42% of dose-escalation patients. Partial responses occurred in three dose-escalation patients: two with cutaneous melanoma and one with hepatocellular carcinoma. The purpose of peripheral TCRbeta sequencing was to test whether ivuxolimab changed TCR sequence diversity and led to clonal T-cell expansion. The paper covers the monotherapy dose-escalation part of the phase I ivuxolimab trial, which included N of about 50 patients.

The trial excluded patients who had a history of autoimmune disease or who were on systemic immunosuppression. Peripheral blood for TCR sequencing was collected from all dose cohorts at baseline, on cycle 4 day 1, and on cycle 7 day 1. The samples were drawn from a first-in-human, open-label, multicenter phase I dose-escalation trial of ivuxolimab. Adults with locally advanced or metastatic melanoma, renal cell carcinoma, hepatocellular carcinoma or head and neck squamous cell carcinoma were enrolled in the trial. CD4+ and CD8+ T cells were sorted separately from peripheral blood before TCR sequencing. Genomic DNA was extracted from sorted cells for sequencing of the TCRbeta CDR3 region. The immunoSEQ Assay was used for sequencing of TCRbeta CDR3 regions. TCRdb holds this immuneACCESS table with in-frame rearrangements only. Some clones are missing; in checked studies, unresolved V genes explain under half, and the rest has no known cause. The sample table records approximately 27,000 clones; about 90% of these occur just once. The ten top clones hold 15% of the sample.

What the research found in general, with its limitations: Low levels of normalized T-cell clonal expansion were also seen in some nonresponding patients. At doses from 0.1 to 3.0 mg/kg, clonal expansion was seen in both CD4+ and CD8+ blood T cells between baseline and week 6. In the 0.1-3.0 mg/kg groups, partial responders were among the patients with the lowest normalized peripheral clonal expansion, particularly in CD8+ T cells. The antigen specificity of the clonally expanded peripheral T cells was not determined. On average, CD8+ T cells showed more expanded clones than CD4+ T cells after ivuxolimab.

The V and J segments used are TRBV2 and TRBJ2-7, and TRBD1 may be the D gene, going by 5 matching bases. Sequences were derived from CD4+ or CD8+ T cells sorted from blood, sampled in a trial of the OX40 agonist ivuxolimab. This TCR was recovered from an adult with an advanced solid tumor such as melanoma, head and neck, liver or kidney cancer. The DNA sequence reads TGTGCCAGCAGTGACGGCCAGGGTTACTACGAGCAGTACTTC. Protein translation: CASSDGQGYYEQYF.